A selection of T cell receptor beta chains follows, all from one sample in a study of shared clonotypes between healthy human individuals. Data came from immunoSEQ multiplex PCR; TCRdb stores just in-frame clones and leaves some out. This table has about 580,000 clones, roughly 98% appearing once. Input material: naive CD8+ T cells sorted from blood. The receptors were gathered from a man younger than 40 in good health. The CDR3 runs from the conserved cysteine through the conserved F or W. Each record gives: J gene, clone size, V gene, D gene, CDR3 protein, CDR3 DNA. The D gene is left open where the match is weak. A row's size may be missing; if present it is once, few, many or a size class.

TRBJ2-5	NA	TRBV10-2	NA	CASSELVETQYF	TGCGCCAGCAGTGAGCTAGTGGAGACCCAGTACTTC
TRBJ2-3	NA	TRBV4-3	TRBD2	CASSQDVLAVSTDTQYF	TGCGCCAGCAGCCAAGATGTCCTAGCGGTTAGCACAGATACGCAGTATTTT
TRBJ1-1	once	TRBV7-9	NA	CASSLRSSAEAFF	TGTGCCAGCAGCTTACGATCCTCAGCTGAAGCTTTCTTT
TRBJ2-7	NA	TRBV5-5	NA	CASSFPGKSSYEQYF	TGTGCCAGCAGCTTCCCCGGGAAGAGCTCCTACGAGCAGTACTTC
TRBJ2-1	NA	TRBV6-5	TRBD2	CASSGPSGGGNEQFF	TGTGCCAGCAGTGGTCCCTCGGGAGGTGGCAATGAGCAGTTCTTC
TRBJ2-1	NA	TRBV9	NA	CASQGSSPDEQFF	TGTGCCAGCCAGGGGTCCTCGCCAGATGAGCAGTTCTTC
TRBJ2-7	NA	TRBV27	TRBD2	CATGLAGGDEQYF	TGTGCCACTGGACTAGCGGGAGGTGACGAGCAGTATTTC
TRBJ2-1	NA	TRBV9	TRBD2	CASSVSGLVGDEQFF	TGTGCCAGCAGCGTATCGGGACTAGTGGGGGATGAGCAGTTCTTC
TRBJ2-2	once	TRBV27	NA	CASSYAGAGELFF	TGTGCCAGCAGTTACGCCGGGGCCGGGGAGCTGTTTTTT
TRBJ1-4	once	TRBV28	NA	CASSLIENEKLFF	TGTGCCAGCAGTTTAATCGAAAATGAAAAACTGTTTTTT
TRBJ2-3	NA	TRBV10-3	NA	CAISESSSLDTQYF	TGTGCCATCAGTGAGTCAAGCTCTCTGGATACGCAGTATTTT
TRBJ2-1	NA	TRBV21-1	NA	CASSKIGRASYNEQFF	TGTGCCAGCAGCAAAATCGGCAGGGCCTCCTACAATGAGCAGTTCTTC
TRBJ2-7	NA	TRBV5-6	NA	CASSQGSDEQYF	TGTGCCAGCAGCCAGGGGTCGGACGAGCAGTACTTC
TRBJ2-2	NA	TRBV6-5	TRBD1	CASSDRGTGELFF	TGTGCCAGCAGTGACAGGGGCACCGGGGAGCTGTTTTTT
TRBJ1-5	NA	TRBV4-1	NA	CASSLYTYSNQPQHF	TGCGCCAGCAGTCTTTACACATATAGCAATCAGCCCCAGCATTTT
TRBJ2-7	NA	TRBV10-3	TRBD2	CAISESKLAAYEQYF	TGTGCCATCAGTGAGTCGAAACTAGCGGCCTACGAGCAGTACTTC
TRBJ2-2	once	TRBV11-2	NA	CASSRRVGYTGELFF	TGTGCCAGCAGTCGCAGGGTGGGGTACACCGGGGAGCTGTTTTTT
TRBJ2-1	NA	TRBV30	NA	CAWSALPGYNEQFF	TGTGCCTGGAGTGCTCTTCCGGGATACAATGAGCAGTTCTTC
TRBJ2-7	NA	TRBV7-9	NA	CASSLAAGNEAEQYF	TGTGCCAGCAGCTTAGCGGCTGGCAACGAGGCCGAGCAGTACTTC
TRBJ2-7	NA	TRBV15	TRBD1	CATSRARGLSEQYF	TGTGCCACCAGCAGAGCCAGGGGGCTCTCCGAGCAGTACTTC
TRBJ1-1	NA	TRBV19	TRBD1	CASSIMGTGGRTEAFF	TGTGCCAGTAGTATAATGGGGACAGGGGGGCGAACTGAAGCTTTCTTT
TRBJ1-4	NA	TRBV27	NA	CASRDPGEGEKLFF	TGTGCCAGCAGAGATCCGGGGGAGGGTGAAAAACTGTTTTTT
TRBJ2-7	NA	TRBV5-6	NA	CASSLLSKDYEQYF	TGTGCCAGCAGCTTGTTGTCCAAAGACTACGAGCAGTACTTC
TRBJ2-7	NA	TRBV7-9	NA	CASSFVGTSTYEQYF	TGTGCCAGCAGCTTTGTCGGGACCTCTACCTACGAGCAGTACTTC
TRBJ2-7	NA	TRBV7-9	NA	CASSGNLGGAYEQYF	TGTGCCAGCAGCGGCAATCTAGGAGGGGCCTACGAGCAGTACTTC
TRBJ1-4	once	TRBV5-1	TRBD1	CASSDLQGRNEKLFF	TGCGCCAGCAGCGACCTACAGGGGAGAAATGAAAAACTGTTTTTT
TRBJ2-7	NA	TRBV4-1	TRBD1	CASSQDPTGGYYEQYF	TGCGCCAGCAGCCAAGATCCGACAGGGGGCTACTACGAGCAGTACTTC
TRBJ2-1	NA	TRBV19	TRBD2	CASSILAGGPGEQFF	TGTGCCAGTAGTATACTAGCGGGAGGGCCAGGTGAGCAGTTCTTC
TRBJ2-2	NA	TRBV27	NA	CASRPGVVDTGELFF	TGTGCCAGCAGACCCGGCGTTGTGGACACCGGGGAGCTGTTTTTT
TRBJ2-1	NA	TRBV11-2	TRBD2	CASSSRQISGKYNEQFF	TGTGCCAGCAGCTCCCGACAAATTAGCGGGAAGTACAATGAGCAGTTCTTC
TRBJ2-7	NA	TRBV11-2	TRBD2	CASSLATSGTKNEQYF	TGTGCCAGCAGCTTAGCCACTAGCGGGACTAAGAACGAGCAGTACTTC
TRBJ2-4	NA	TRBV7-8	NA	CASSLVISGAKNIQYF	TGTGCCAGCAGCTTAGTTATCTCGGGCGCCAAAAACATTCAGTACTTC
TRBJ1-2	NA	TRBV6-5	TRBD1	CASSSTQTGAYGYTF	TGTGCCAGCAGTTCCACTCAAACAGGGGCCTATGGCTACACCTTC
TRBJ2-2	NA	TRBV7-9	NA	CASSPGTTNTGELFF	TGTGCCAGCAGCCCCGGGACCACGAACACCGGGGAGCTGTTTTTT
TRBJ2-1	few	TRBV5-1	TRBD2	CASSPEGLAGADEQFF	TGCGCCAGCAGCCCGGAGGGACTAGCGGGAGCGGATGAGCAGTTCTTC
TRBJ2-7	NA	TRBV4-3	NA	CASSPAGDGSSYEQYF	TGCGCCAGCAGCCCGGCCGGGGATGGGTCTTCCTACGAGCAGTACTTC
TRBJ2-1	NA	TRBV4-3	TRBD2	CASSQATGTKQFF	TGCGCCAGCAGCCAAGCTACCGGGACTAAGCAGTTCTTC
TRBJ2-4	NA	TRBV11-2	TRBD1	CASSLSVTGENIQYF	TGTGCCAGCAGCTTATCGGTGACAGGGGAAAACATTCAGTACTTC
TRBJ1-3	NA	TRBV19	NA	CASSTSRGLGNTIYF	TGTGCCAGTAGTACAAGTCGGGGGCTCGGAAACACCATATATTTT
TRBJ2-7	NA	TRBV11-2	TRBD2	CASSETSGSNEQYF	TGTGCCAGCAGCGAGACTAGCGGGAGTAACGAGCAGTACTTC